Only a few counts were recorded for the clone carrying this T cell receptor beta chain. TCRdb analysed the 5' RACE reads with MiXCR anew, one entry per CDR3 protein. The sample consists of about 320,000 distinct CDR3 sequences, 13% to 15% of them appearing once. This CDR3 comprises 16 residues. V was shortened by 4 bases and J by 0 bases, with 14 bases between the two germline ends. Germline CDR1 reads MGHRA; CDR2 reads YSYEKL. The source of the sample is a study of T-cell memory formation after mild COVID-19. Study at large: In these data, TCR clusters were largely donor specific.

This receptor was taken from a man between 18 and 35 years old who had mild COVID-19 (a few samples of this study predate the infection). Cell type and time point are not known. Sequenced material: PBMCs or a T cell subset sorted from them (not recorded which). The chain has TRBV4-1 and TRBJ2-3, with D uncertain. CDR3 in amino acids: CASSLGVPLSTDTQYF. CDR3 DNA sequence: TGCGCCAGCAGCCTGGGCGTCCCGCTTAGCACAGATACGCAGTATTTT.